This entry lists 6 T cell receptor beta chains sequenced from one sample in a study of identical twins. MiXCR, applied by TCRdb to the 5' RACE reads, yields one record per CDR3 protein. The sample lists about 1.7 million distinct CDR3 sequences, under 35% occurring once. The sample was cord blood. These receptors all come from a newborn girl in good health.

The table lists this clonotype with a few counts. A much larger clone is a single base away; this may be a read error. This chain connects TRBV4-2 to TRBJ1-6; D not certain. Trimming pared 6 bases from V and 0 bases from J, leaving 6 bases between. Germline lookup yields CDR1 LGHNA and CDR2 YNFKEQ. This CDR3 is built from 14 residues. The CDR3: CASRDGSYNSPLHF. CDR3 nucleotides: TGTGCCAGCAGGGACGGCTCCTATAATTCACCCCTCCACTTT.

The gene calls are TRBV15 and TRBJ2-3, with 12 bases lining up with TRBD2. Germline V gene lookup returns CDR1 LNHNV and CDR2 YYDKDF (reference sequence). J was trimmed by 5 bases and V by 1 base; bases with no gene match: 7. CDR3 length: 17 amino acids. CDR3 in amino acids: CATSRGRTSGAEDTQYF. The CDR3 nucleotides are TGTGCCACCAGCAGAGGTCGGACTAGCGGGGCAGAAGATACGCAGTATTTT.

This clonotype occurred a few times. The chain employs TRBV7-2 and TRBJ2-3, with no clear D. Germline values: CDR1 SGHTA, CDR2 FQGNSA. Trimming pared 3 bases from V and 2 bases from J, leaving 12 bases between. The CDR3 consists of 15 residues. CDR3 loop: CASSLPMTSTDTQYF. Written as DNA, the CDR3 is TGTGCCAGCAGCTTGCCCATGACCTCCACAGATACGCAGTATTTT.

This clonotype was observed a few times. The V call is TRBV20-1, the J call TRBJ2-3, with D perhaps being TRBD1 or TRBD2 (5 bases each). The CDR3 runs 13 residues. The V gene lost 5 bases and the J gene lost 5 bases, with 14 bases spanning the gap. Germline V gene data show CDR1 as DFQATT and CDR2 as SNEGSKA (reference sequence). CDR3 loop: CSAPDPGGDTQYF. CDR3 nucleotide sequence: TGCAGTGCTCCGGACCCTGGGGGAGATACGCAGTATTTT.

This clonotype has only a few counts. The chain has TRBV7-2 and TRBJ1-2; D is undetermined. Between the trimmed V and J ends, which lost 0 bases and 1 base, there was a span of 12 bases. The length of the CDR3 is 16 residues. CDR1 SGHTA and CDR2 FQGNSA come from the germline V gene. The CDR3 region is CASSLANNWVNYGYTF. CDR3 sequence (DNA): TGTGCCAGCAGCTTAGCGAATAACTGGGTTAACTATGGCTACACCTTC.

The rearrangement uses TRBV6-6 and TRBJ2-5; weak D call: TRBD1 (7 bases). The last part of the DNA fits TRBJ2-7 better; the J call may be wrong. The CDR3 runs to 14 residues. Germline loops: CDR1 MNHNY, CDR2 SVGAGI (reference sequence). This CDR3 is CASSYSSGGIEQYF. The CDR3 DNA is TGTGCCAGCAGTTACTCGTCAGGGGGGATCGAGCAGTACTTC.